These T cell receptor beta chains were read from a single sample in a study of T cells in Graves' hyperthyroidism and ophthalmopathy. TCRdb re-analysed the multiplex PCR reads in MiXCR, keeping a single row per CDR3 protein. The sample lists roughly 700,000 distinct CDR3 sequences; 14% were seen once. Sequencing input: blood. The receptors derive from a woman under 30 with Graves' hyperthyroidism. The CDR3 runs from the conserved cysteine through the conserved F or W. Each record gives: V gene, J gene, D gene, clone size, CDR3 protein, CDR3 DNA. A D gene is named only where the DNA matches it firmly. Expanded clones get a size class; other rows say once, few or many, or leave the size out.

TRBV28	TRBJ2-7	NA	few	CASSPRTVKAVNYEQYF	TGTGCCAGCAGTCCAAGGACAGTGAAGGCGGTGAACTACGAGCAGTACTTC
TRBV7-9	TRBJ2-7	TRBD1	NA	CASSATGVIYEQYF	TGTGCCAGCAGCGCAACAGGGGTCATCTACGAGCAGTACTTC
TRBV12-3/TRBV12-4	TRBJ2-1	NA	many	CASTSTGNEQFF	TGTGCCAGCACTTCAACCGGGAATGAGCAGTTCTTC
TRBV18	TRBJ1-1	NA	many	CASTAVDTEAFF	TGTGCCAGTACCGCGGTCGACACTGAAGCTTTCTTT
TRBV6-2/TRBV6-3	TRBJ1-2	NA	few	CASSYSIRGKDGYTF	TGTGCCAGCAGTTACTCGATCAGGGGAAAAGACGGCTACACCTTC
TRBV18	TRBJ1-6	NA	many	CASSLKTPGVDNSPLHF	TGTGCCAGCTCACTCAAGACTCCAGGGGTGGATAATTCACCCCTCCACTTT
TRBV20-1	TRBJ2-7	TRBD1	many	CSASFSGTGGYEQYF	TGCAGTGCCTCATTTTCCGGGACAGGGGGCTACGAGCAGTACTTC
TRBV7-9	TRBJ1-5	NA	many	CASSFNTAPGQPQHF	TGTGCCAGCAGCTTTAATACAGCGCCAGGTCAGCCCCAGCATTTT
TRBV29-1	TRBJ2-4	NA	NA	CSVEDPSGKNIQYF	TGCAGCGTTGAAGATCCGTCGGGCAAAAACATTCAGTACTTC
TRBV18	TRBJ2-3	NA	NA	CTSSPHPRSTDTQYF	TGTACCAGCTCACCGCATCCTAGATCGACAGATACGCAGTATTTT
TRBV20-1	TRBJ1-1	NA	many	CSARRTEAFF	TGCAGTGCGCGAAGGACTGAAGCTTTCTTT
TRBV19	TRBJ1-5	NA	few	CASSILYMGAGNQPQHF	TGTGCCAGTAGTATTTTATATATGGGGGCAGGCAATCAGCCCCAGCATTTT
TRBV7-9	TRBJ2-7	TRBD2	many	CASSLSPSGSSYEQYF	TGTGCCAGCAGCTTATCCCCCAGCGGGAGCTCCTACGAGCAGTACTTC
TRBV4-3	TRBJ2-2	NA	NA	CASSQARGDTGELFF	TGCGCCAGCAGCCAAGCTAGGGGAGACACCGGGGAGCTGTTTTTT
TRBV7-2	TRBJ1-2	TRBD1	NA	CASSYPGTGDGYTF	TGTGCCAGCAGTTACCCCGGGACAGGGGATGGCTACACCTTC
TRBV4-2	TRBJ1-1	NA	few	CASSHPKGGRLGGGPEAFF	TGTGCCAGCAGCCATCCCAAGGGGGGGCGGTTGGGGGGGGGGCCTGAAGCTTTCTTT
TRBV7-9	TRBJ2-2	TRBD1	few	CASRIPGQSNTGELFF	TGTGCCAGCAGAATCCCGGGACAGTCGAACACCGGGGAGCTGTTTTTT
TRBV29-1	TRBJ2-3	NA	many	CSVGGGDTDTQYF	TGCAGCGTTGGAGGGGGAGACACAGATACGCAGTATTTT
TRBV4-1	TRBJ2-3	NA	few	CASSQGRVYTDTQYF	TGCGCCAGCAGCCAGGGCAGGGTATACACAGATACGCAGTATTTT
TRBV10-3	TRBJ2-5	NA	many	CAISEGQETQYF	TGTGCCATCAGTGAGGGCCAAGAGACCCAGTACTTC
TRBV7-9	TRBJ1-2	TRBD1	few	CASSFDRVDGYTF	TGTGCCAGCAGCTTCGACAGGGTGGATGGCTACACCTTC
TRBV30	TRBJ1-2	NA	NA	CAWTGQSNYGYTF	TGTGCCTGGACCGGACAGAGTAACTATGGCTACACCTTC
TRBV20-1	TRBJ2-7	TRBD2	few	CSARRGGLATYEQSF	TGCAGTGCTAGGAGGGGAGGGCTTGCAACCTACGAGCAGTCCTTC
TRBV10-2	TRBJ2-5	NA	many	CASSPRGTGGTQYF	TGCGCCAGCAGTCCTCGGGGGACCGGCGGGACCCAGTACTTC
TRBV28	TRBJ1-1	NA	many	CASSSPRDLNTEAFF	TGTGCCAGCAGTTCCCCCCGGGACCTGAACACTGAAGCTTTCTTT
TRBV6-1	TRBJ1-2	TRBD1	many	CASSRTGNYGYTF	TGTGCCAGCAGCCGGACAGGGAACTATGGCTACACCTTC
TRBV27	TRBJ1-5	NA	few	CASSYSGAFQNQPQHF	TGTGCCAGCAGTTATTCAGGGGCTTTTCAGAATCAGCCCCAGCATTTT
TRBV18	TRBJ2-7	TRBD2	many	CASSRDTSGEQYF	TGTGCCAGCTCACGAGACACTAGCGGCGAGCAGTACTTC
TRBV7-9	TRBJ2-5	NA	many	CASSLAGIQETQYF	TGTGCCAGCAGCTTGGCGGGGATACAAGAGACCCAGTACTTC
TRBV4-1	TRBJ2-3	TRBD1	NA	CASSQDSRTGWPGTQYF	TGCGCCAGCAGCCAAGATAGTCGGACAGGGTGGCCAGGTACGCAGTATTTT
TRBV19	TRBJ1-5	NA	NA	CASSIQGMNQPQHF	TGTGCCAGTAGTATCCAGGGTATGAATCAGCCCCAGCATTTT
TRBV6-1	TRBJ2-7	TRBD2	NA	CASSPRGGSKAYEQYF	TGTGCCAGCAGTCCTCGGGGGGGGTCAAAGGCCTACGAGCAGTACTTC